One and the same sample provided the 14 T cell receptor beta chains below, sequenced in a study of T-cell reconstitution after alpha-beta-depleted transplantation in children. During its preparation, the TCRbeta library received unique molecular identifiers. TCRdb independently ran MiXCR on the PCR reads; one entry per CDR3 protein. The table shows 65,000 to 75,000 distinct CDR3 sequences, with roughly 4.9% occurring only once. This sample comprised PBMCs, mostly from graft donor cells, obtained 180 days after TCRalphabeta/CD19-depleted stem cell transplant. These TCRs come from a boy in the first two years of life who had a stem cell transplant for acute myeloid leukemia, so the T cells may come from the graft donor.

Many counts were recorded for this clonotype. This sequence joins TRBV7-9 and TRBJ1-4; 9 bases agree with TRBD1. J lost 5 bases, V lost 5 bases, and 6 bases had no gene match. This CDR3 has 15 amino acids. Germline-derived CDR1 and CDR2 are SEHNR and FQNEAQ (reference sequence). CDR3 sequence (DNA): TGTGCCAGCAGCCCTGGACAGGGGTCGAATGAAAAACTGTTTTTT. Its translation: CASSPGQGSNEKLFF.

This clonotype was seen at least ten times. The genes are TRBV12-3 or TRBV12-4 and TRBJ2-7, with D possibly being TRBD2 (6 bases). This CDR3 has 13 amino acids. V lost 3 bases and J 4 bases, leaving 10 bases between the germline ends. The DNA of the CDR3 is TGTGCCAGCAGTTTCGCGGGACCTTACGAGCAGTACGTC. It is translated as CASSFAGPYEQYV.

This clonotype was detected many times. The chain uses TRBV5-8 and TRBJ1-5; no clear D. Trimming pared 4 bases from V and 3 bases from J, leaving 11 bases between. Germline loops: CDR1 SGHTS, CDR2 YDEGEE. This CDR3 contains 14 residues. CDR3 bases: TGTGCCAGCAGCCTGGACCCTTTCAATCAGCCCCAGCATTTT. This encodes CASSLDPFNQPQHF.

The sample holds many counts of this clonotype. The chain combines TRBV7-8 with TRBJ2-3; unclear D gene. V was clipped by 3 bases and J by 1 base, with 8 bases between them. The CDR3 has 14 residues. CDR1 is SGHVS, CDR2 FQNEAQ, per germline. Here the CDR3 reads CASSFVSRTDTQYF. In nucleotides, the CDR3 is TGTGCCAGCAGCTTCGTTTCGCGCACAGATACGCAGTATTTT.

This clonotype was seen ten or more times. This chain links TRBV20-1 with TRBJ1-6, with 9 positions matching TRBD1. The CDR3 length is 18 residues. CDR1 DFQATT and CDR2 SNEGSKA come from the germline V gene (reference sequence). Losses at the gene ends were 1 base for V and 0 bases for J; bases not matched to a gene: 7. This CDR3 reads CSARGWDRVSSYNSPLHF. The CDR3 DNA sequence: TGCAGTGCTAGAGGCTGGGACAGGGTTAGCTCCTATAATTCACCCCTCCACTTT.

This clonotype was picked up many times. The gene calls are TRBV6-1 and TRBJ2-4; 7 bases line up with TRBD1. The CDR3 is 16 residues long. The junction had 10 bases not matched to a gene; V was cut back by 2 bases and J by 6 bases. Germline CDR1 is MNHNS and CDR2 is SASEGT. The CDR3 DNA follows: TGTGCCAGCAGTGAATCCACCTTGGGACAGAGAAACATTCAGTACTTC. It codes for CASSESTLGQRNIQYF.

This clonotype was found many times. The genes are TRBV10-3 and TRBJ2-5; a weak D match, TRBD1 (5 bases). Germline CDR1 ENHRY, CDR2 SYGVKD. This CDR3 contains 12 residues. Trimming stripped 4 bases from V and 5 bases from J, with 8 bases between. The CDR3 coding sequence is TGTGCCATCAGTGCTGGGGCTGAGACCCAGTACTTC. Translated, it gives CAISAGAETQYF.

This clonotype was counted many times. The rearrangement joins TRBV2 to TRBJ2-7, with D uncertain. CDR3 length equals 8 residues. The V gene lost 10 bases and the J gene lost 5 bases, with 3 bases spanning the gap. Germline V CDR1 and CDR2: SNHLY, FYNNEI. CDR3 coding DNA: TGTGCCAACCACGAGCAGTACGTC. Its translation is CANHEQYV.

This clonotype has a count of ten or more. This chain links TRBV11-2 with TRBJ2-1; 10 bases agree with TRBD1. The CDR3 consists of 15 residues. V lost 5 bases and J lost 6; bases outside the gene matches: 7. Per the germline V gene, CDR1 is SGHAT and CDR2 is FQNNGV. The CDR3 spells CASSQRDRGSNEQFF. CDR3 DNA sequence: TGTGCCAGCAGCCAACGGGACAGGGGTTCCAATGAGCAGTTCTTC.

This clonotype was recorded once. The chain has TRBV10-1 and TRBJ1-1, with no clear D. Germline-derived CDR1 and CDR2 are WNHNN and SYGVQD (reference sequence). V was clipped by 5 bases and J by 3 bases, with 13 bases between them. This CDR3 has 14 amino acids. This CDR3 is CASSRRAEHTEAFF. The CDR3 DNA follows: TGCGCCAGCAGTAGAAGGGCAGAACACACTGAAGCTTTCTTT.

This clonotype was detected ten times or more. The V call is TRBV12-3 or TRBV12-4, the J call TRBJ1-2; 8 positions match TRBD1. The ends lost 6 bases at V and 7 bases at J; junction bases unmatched: 10. The CDR3 extends over 14 amino acids. CDR3 amino acids: CASSKETGAFGYTF. CDR3 bases: TGTGCCAGCAGCAAGGAGACAGGGGCTTTTGGCTACACCTTC.

This clonotype was counted only a few times. This chain joins TRBV28 and TRBJ2-1; weak D call: TRBD1 (6 bases). The CDR3 contains 20 residues. The germline V and J ends were trimmed by 3 bases and 7 bases, with 31 bases remaining between them. Germline V CDR1 and CDR2: MDHEN, SYDVKM. The CDR3 sequence: CASSFGGLLRLYVAFNEQFF. CDR3 sequence (DNA): TGTGCCAGCAGTTTTGGGGGCCTCCTCAGGCTTTACGTAGCTTTTAATGAGCAGTTCTTC.

Only a few counts were recorded for this clonotype. This chain connects TRBV14 to TRBJ2-7, with D possibly matching TRBD2 (5 bases). The V and J ends lost 0 bases and 7 bases respectively, with 19 bases between them. Germline V gives CDR1 SGHDN, CDR2 FVKESK. The CDR3 is 16 residues long. The CDR3 region is CASSQDLGESRREQYF. DNA of the CDR3: TGTGCCAGCAGCCAAGATCTCGGGGAAAGCCGTAGAGAGCAGTACTTC.

This clonotype was seen many times. The chain carries TRBV12-3 or TRBV12-4 and TRBJ2-2; 11 bases map to TRBD2. CDR3 size: 17 residues. V trimming: 4 bases; J trimming: 5 bases; junction bases outside the gene matches: 9. In DNA, the CDR3 is TGTGCCAGCAGTTCCCGCGGGACTAGCGGCCCTACCGGGGAGCTGTTTTTT. Translated: CASSSRGTSGPTGELFF.